The next 31 T cell receptor beta chains were all read from a single sample in a study of blood T cell repertoires in COVID-19. Clones were read by immunoSEQ multiplex PCR, and TCRdb kept only the in-frame ones, dropping some. The profile shows roughly 460,000 clones, approximately 90% of them singletons. The specimen was peripheral blood. All receptors come from a man between 18 and 29 years old with COVID-19, enrolled during active disease.

J is TRBJ2-5 and V is TRBV21-1; the table's D call, TRBD1, was not checked against the DNA. TRBV21-1 is a pseudogene segment. This CDR3 has 14 residues. The CDR3 DNA reads as TGTGCCAGCAGCGCTTTGGACAGCCAAGAGACCCAGTACTTC. Amino acid sequence: CASSALDSQETQYF.

This chain joins TRBV27 and TRBJ1-5; D is uncertain. Germline CDR1 MNHEY, CDR2 SMNVEV (reference sequence). This CDR3 has 13 amino acids. V was trimmed by 2 bases and J by 4 bases, leaving 6 bases between them. The CDR3 region has the DNA TGTGCCAGCAGTTTACACAGAAATCAGCCCCAGCATTTT. Its translation is CASSLHRNQPQHF.

This rearrangement joins TRBV7-9 to TRBJ1-6, with D maybe TRBD1 (6 bases). V lost 6 bases and J lost 8, with 14 bases in between. Germline CDR1 SEHNR, CDR2 FQNEAQ (reference sequence). The CDR3 consists of 14 residues. The CDR3 sequence: CASSLPAGDSPLHF. The CDR3 region has the DNA TGTGCCAGCAGTCTTCCGGCAGGGGATTCACCCCTCCACTTT. Full variable domain (outside the CDR3, taken from reference TRBV7-9 and TRBJ1-6): DTGVSQNPRHKITKRGQNVTFRCDPISEHNRLYWYRQTLGQGPEFLTYFQNEAQLEKSRLLSDRFSAERPKGSFSTLEIQRTEQGDSAMYLCASSLPAGDSPLHFGNGTRLTVT.

Only one count was recorded for this clone. The chain couples TRBV27 to TRBJ1-1, with 9 bases fitting TRBD1. The germline CDR1 and CDR2 sequences are MNHEY and SMNVEV (reference sequence). CDR3 length: 16 amino acids. With 3 bases clipped from V and 3 bases from J, the junction kept 8 bases outside the gene matches. The CDR3, as DNA: TGTGCCAGCAGTTTCCTCGGGACAGGGAGGGACACTGAAGCTTTCTTT. It translates to CASSFLGTGRDTEAFF.

This clone is a singleton in its sample. The chain carries TRBV19 and TRBJ1-5, with a weak D call TRBD1 (5 bases). The CDR3 sequence is 16 residues long. CDR1 is LNHDA, CDR2 SQIVND, per germline (reference sequence). The V and J ends lost 4 bases and 2 bases respectively, with 15 bases between them. CDR3 nucleotides: TGTGCCAGTAGTAAGATTTTGGGGGGAGGCAATCAGCCCCAGCATTTT. It yields the protein CASSKILGGGNQPQHF.

This sequence joins TRBV30 and TRBJ2-1; D is undetermined. The ends were cut back, 0 bases at V and 5 bases at J, with 8 bases in the middle. Per germline, CDR1 GTSNPN and CDR2 SVGIG (reference sequence). The CDR3 extends over 13 amino acids. DNA of the CDR3: TGTGCCTGGAGTGTAATTTCCGACAATGAGCAGTTCTTC. This translates into CAWSVISDNEQFF.

The CDR3 region has the DNA TGCGCCAGCAGTCAATGGCAGGGGCCAATCTACGAGCAGTACTTC. Its protein product is CASSQWQGPIYEQYF. The chain employs TRBV23-1 and TRBJ2-7; TRBD1 might be the D (6 bases). TRBV23-1 is an open reading frame, and its role is uncertain. Trimming stripped 1 base from V and 3 bases from J, with 13 bases between. CDR3 size: 15 residues.

This clone has only one observation. This chain uses TRBV3-1 (or the pseudogene TRBV3-2) with TRBJ1-2; D call uncertain. Looked up from germline, CDR1 is LGHDT and CDR2 is YNNKEL (reference sequence). The CDR3 runs to 16 residues. The V end was cut by 0 bases, the J end by 2 bases, with 13 bases between. The CDR3 loop is CASSQELGEGNYGYTF. Here the CDR3 DNA reads TGTGCCAGCAGCCAAGAGCTCGGCGAGGGAAACTATGGCTACACCTTC.

The chain carries TRBV7-6 and TRBJ2-7; 10 bases align to TRBD1. Germline CDR1 and CDR2: SGHVS and FNYEAQ. This CDR3 is built from 17 residues. Unmatched junction bases numbered 11, after V lost 4 bases and J lost 2 bases. The DNA for the CDR3 is TGTGCCAGCAGCTCCGGGACAGGGGACGCGTTTCCCTACGAGCAGTACTTC. It encodes CASSSGTGDAFPYEQYF.

V usage is TRBV21-1 and J usage is TRBJ2-7; TRBD2 is the table's D call, not checked against the DNA. TRBV21-1 is deemed a pseudogene. This CDR3 is built from 15 residues. This CDR3 reads CASRKRRRVGDEQYF. The CDR3 coding sequence is TGTGCCAGCCGCAAGAGGAGGCGGGTCGGGGACGAGCAGTACTTC.

The chain couples TRBV19 to TRBJ2-7; 8 bases line up with TRBD2. Germline CDR1 reads LNHDA; CDR2 reads SQIVND (reference sequence). This CDR3 has 15 amino acids. Trimming took 0 bases from V and 4 from J; bases not matched to a gene: 5. The CDR3 nucleotides read TGTGCCAGTAGTATAGACGCGGGGGGTCGATACGAGCAGTACTTC. Protein sequence: CASSIDAGGRYEQYF.

This chain joins TRBV20-1 and TRBJ2-1; the D gene is possibly TRBD2 (5 bases). V was clipped by 3 bases and J by 4 bases, with 16 bases between them. CDR1 and CDR2 (germline): DFQATT, SNEGSKA (reference sequence). The length of the CDR3 is 15 residues. CDR3: CSASSTDGVYNEQFF. For the CDR3, the DNA is TGCAGTGCTAGTTCTACGGACGGGGTTTACAATGAGCAGTTCTTC.

The CDR3 DNA reads as TGTGCCAGCTCACCATTCACGGGGATGGATCAGCCCCAGCATTTT. Its protein product is CASSPFTGMDQPQHF. The chain couples TRBV18 to TRBJ1-5, with D unclear. This CDR3 is 15 amino acids long. The V gene lost 2 bases and the J gene lost 5 bases, with 13 bases spanning the gap. Germline V gene data show CDR1 as KGHSH and CDR2 as LQKENI.

The gene calls are TRBV11-2 and TRBJ1-5; D might be TRBD1 (5 bases). The CDR3 runs 13 residues. V shed 5 bases and J shed 6 bases, with 11 bases lying between them. The V gene's germline CDR1 is SGHAT and CDR2 FQNNGV. CDR3 protein: CASSPGFGQPQHF. CDR3 coding DNA: TGTGCCAGCAGCCCAGGGTTCGGTCAGCCCCAGCATTTT.

This clone was counted between two and nine times. V usage is TRBV28 and J usage is TRBJ1-2; D unclear. Deletions cut 3 bases from V and 8 bases from J, with 10 bases between. The CDR3 extends over 12 amino acids. CDR1 MDHEN and CDR2 SYDVKM come from the germline V gene. The CDR3 sequence is CASSLPGGGYTF. CDR3 in DNA: TGTGCCAGCAGTTTGCCCGGAGGAGGCTACACCTTC.

The rearrangement joins TRBV24-1 to TRBJ2-3, with D hard to call. V was clipped by 4 bases and J by 6 bases, with 10 bases between them. The germline CDR1 and CDR2 sequences are KGHDR and SFDVKD. The CDR3 runs to 13 residues. The CDR3 region is CATSDPPLDTQYF. The CDR3 DNA reads as TGTGCCACCAGTGACCCCCCCTTGGATACGCAGTATTTT.

The J gene is TRBJ2-7, the V gene TRBV6-5; possible D gene TRBD1, 5 bases. The CDR3 spans 16 residues. V was trimmed by 0 bases and J by 5 bases, leaving 17 bases between them. CDR1 is MNHEY, CDR2 SVGAGI, per germline. CDR3 DNA: TGTGCCAGCAGTTACTCTGGGCCAGGGTTAGGAGACGAGCAGTACTTC. The encoded protein is CASSYSGPGLGDEQYF.

This clone appeared once. V and J are TRBV3-1 (or the pseudogene TRBV3-2) and TRBJ2-7; 7 bases match TRBD2. This CDR3 has 14 amino acids. Germline-derived CDR1 and CDR2 are LGHDT and YNNKEL (reference sequence). The ends lost 4 bases at V and 2 bases at J; junction bases unmatched: 5. The CDR3 bases are TGTGCCAGCAGCCCAGCGGGGAATGCCTACGAGCAGTACTTC. Amino acids: CASSPAGNAYEQYF.

V is TRBV6-5 and J is TRBJ1-1; D may be TRBD1 (5 bases). There are 15 residues in the CDR3. The ends were cut back, 3 bases at V and 1 base at J, with 12 bases in the middle. Per germline, CDR1 MNHEY and CDR2 SVGAGI. The CDR3 loop is CASSYKGRENTEAFF. The CDR3 DNA follows: TGTGCCAGCAGTTATAAGGGCAGGGAGAACACTGAAGCTTTCTTT.

The genes are TRBV18 and TRBJ2-5; 7 nucleotides match TRBD1. Per the germline V gene, CDR1 is KGHSH and CDR2 is LQKENI. This CDR3 region has 14 residues. J was trimmed by 2 bases and V by 2 bases; bases with no gene match: 2. The CDR3 DNA follows: TGTGCCAGCTCACCAGAGGGACAGCAAGAGACCCAGTACTTC. Translating it yields CASSPEGQQETQYF.

This chain links TRBV7-6 with TRBJ2-2, with a tentative D call TRBD2 (6 bases). Per germline, CDR1 SGHVS and CDR2 FNYEAQ. V lost 7 bases, J lost 0 bases, and 12 bases lay in between. The CDR3 is made up of 15 amino acids. The CDR3 coding sequence is TGTGCCAGCACCCGGGGGAGGTCGAACACCGGGGAGCTGTTTTTT. Protein sequence: CASTRGRSNTGELFF.

The chain is built from TRBV30 and TRBJ1-3, with D possibly being TRBD1 (5 bases). Germline V gene lookup returns CDR1 GTSNPN and CDR2 SVGIG (reference sequence). This CDR3 spans 15 amino acids. V lost 4 bases, J lost 2 bases, and 15 bases lay in between. CDR3 sequence: CAWTPGRVPGNTIYF. CDR3 DNA: TGTGCCTGGACCCCGGGCAGGGTACCTGGAAACACCATATATTTT.

The V call is TRBV4-1, the J call TRBJ1-4; tentatively, D is TRBD1 (5 bases). CDR1 MGHRA and CDR2 YSYEKL come from the germline V gene. The CDR3 is made up of 17 amino acids. Between the trimmed V and J ends, which lost 6 bases and 0 bases, there was a span of 17 bases. CDR3 sequence: CASRTSGHLSTNEKLFF. In DNA, the CDR3 is TGCGCCAGCAGGACCTCAGGGCACCTATCAACTAATGAAAAACTGTTTTTT.

As regards this clone: Different DNA sequences within this sample yield the same CDR3. The rearrangement uses TRBV5-5 and TRBJ1-6, with D unresolved. Germline V CDR1 and CDR2: SGHKS, YYEKEE (reference sequence). The CDR3 runs 14 residues. Trimming took 4 bases from V and 9 from J, leaving 14 bases between them. DNA of the CDR3: TGTGCCAGCAGCCTACGGGGAGGCGGTTCACCCCTCCACTTT. Protein sequence: CASSLRGGGSPLHF. The whole variable domain, filled in from reference TRBV5-5 and TRBJ1-6, reads DAGVTQSPTHLIKTRGQQVTLRCSPISGHKSVSWYQQVLGQGPQFIFQYYEKEERGRGNFPDRFSARQFPNYSSELNVNALLLGDSALYLCASSLRGGGSPLHFGNGTRLTVT.

The V and J genes are TRBV6-1 and TRBJ2-7; no clear D. The CDR3 has 12 residues. The germline CDR1 and CDR2 sequences are MNHNS and SASEGT. Trimming left V 2 bases short and J 3 bases short, with 5 bases between. CDR3 DNA: TGTGCCAGCAGTGAACCCGTCTACGAGCAGTACTTC. It yields the protein CASSEPVYEQYF.

This clone occurred once. V gene TRBV3-1 (or the pseudogene TRBV3-2) combines with J gene TRBJ1-1, with D uncertain. The CDR3 runs 12 residues. CDR1 LGHDT and CDR2 YNNKEL come from the germline V gene (reference sequence). V gave up 3 bases and J gave up 5 bases, with 7 bases separating them. CDR3 DNA: TGTGCCAGCAGCCACGGGAGGACTGAAGCTTTCTTT. Translation: CASSHGRTEAFF.

This chain links TRBV27 with TRBJ2-1; 10 bases are shared with TRBD2. Germline CDR1 and CDR2: MNHEY and SMNVEV (reference sequence). V was pared by 6 bases and J by 3 bases, with 8 bases of the junction left unmatched. The CDR3 has 16 amino acids. CDR3 protein: CASRIGLAAGYNEQFF. CDR3 in DNA: TGTGCCAGCAGGATAGGACTAGCGGCTGGCTACAATGAGCAGTTCTTC.

This clone was detected only once. The V call is TRBV2, the J call TRBJ2-2; D is possibly TRBD1 (6 bases). V lost 9 bases and J 7 bases, leaving 12 bases between the germline ends. The CDR3 consists of 12 residues. Germline CDR1 is SNHLY and CDR2 is FYNNEI. CDR3 nucleotides: TGTGCCAGGTCCCGAGGGGGCGGGGAGCTGTTTTTT. Its translation is CARSRGGGELFF.

V and J are TRBV20-1 and TRBJ1-2, with unresolved D. V gave up 3 bases and J gave up 2 bases, with 7 bases separating them. CDR3 length: 12 amino acids. Germline V gene sequence: CDR1 DFQATT, CDR2 SNEGSKA (reference sequence). As DNA, the CDR3 is TGCAGTGCTAGTTCAGGAAACTATGGCTACACCTTC. It specifies CSASSGNYGYTF.

The chain is built from TRBV30 and TRBJ1-4, with D uncertain. CDR3 length: 12 amino acids. Per germline, CDR1 GTSNPN and CDR2 SVGIG (reference sequence). Trimming removed 4 bases at V and 4 bases at J, with 7 bases between. The CDR3 loop reads CAWNGVNEKLFF. Here the CDR3 DNA reads TGTGCCTGGAACGGGGTTAATGAAAAACTGTTTTTT. Combining the CDR3 with reference TRBV30 and TRBJ1-4 gives the whole variable domain SQTIHQWPATLVQPVGSPLSLECTVEGTSNPNLYWYRQAAGRGLQLLFYSVGIGQISSEVPQNLSASRPQDRQFILSSKKLLLSDSGFYLCAWNGVNEKLFFGSGTQLSVL.

The rearrangement uses TRBV13 and TRBJ1-6, with a tentative D call TRBD1 (6 bases). This CDR3 has 21 residues. The ends were cut back, 1 base at V and 0 bases at J, with 22 bases in the middle. CDR1 is PRHDT, CDR2 FYEKMQ, per germline (reference sequence). The CDR3 DNA reads TGTGCCAGCAGCTTAGCAACCCGCAGGGGACCTTCGAGCTCCTATAATTCACCCCTCCACTTT. As protein: CASSLATRRGPSSSYNSPLHF.